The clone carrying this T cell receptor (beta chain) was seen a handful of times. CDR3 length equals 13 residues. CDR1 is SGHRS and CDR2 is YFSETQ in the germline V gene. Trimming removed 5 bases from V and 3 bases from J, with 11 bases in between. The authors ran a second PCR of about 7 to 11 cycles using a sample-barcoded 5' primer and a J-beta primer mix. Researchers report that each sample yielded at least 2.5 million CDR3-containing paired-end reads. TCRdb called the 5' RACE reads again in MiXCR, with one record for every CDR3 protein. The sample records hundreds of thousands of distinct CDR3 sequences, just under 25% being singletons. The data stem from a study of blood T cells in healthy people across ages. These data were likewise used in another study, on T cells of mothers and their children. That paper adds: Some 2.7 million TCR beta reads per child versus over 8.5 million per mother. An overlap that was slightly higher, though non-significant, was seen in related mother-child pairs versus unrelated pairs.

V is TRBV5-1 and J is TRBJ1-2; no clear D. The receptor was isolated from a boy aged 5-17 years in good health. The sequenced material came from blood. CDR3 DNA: TGCGCCAGCAGAAGTAGCGGCGACTATGGCTACACCTTC. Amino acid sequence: CASRSSGDYGYTF.